This TCR beta chain was identified in a study of technical replicates of blood from several donors. The table lists this clone with a count of one. Some clones are missing from TCRdb's copy, which holds only in-frame ones; the method was immunoSEQ multiplex PCR. The sample holds 100,000 or so clones; over 90% are singletons and the top ten take 0.21%. Germline V gene lookup returns CDR1 MRHNA and CDR2 SNTAGT. Trimming took 3 bases from V and 3 from J; bases not matched to a gene: 8. The CDR3 is 16 residues long. The sequencing sample was made of T cells isolated from PBMCs. The origin of this receptor is a human donor in good health. The chain carries TRBV6-4 and TRBJ2-7; 10 nucleotides line up with TRBD1. The CDR3 loop is CASSESPGQGFYEQYF. The DNA of the CDR3 is TGTGCCAGCAGTGAAAGCCCGGGACAGGGGTTCTACGAGCAGTACTTC.